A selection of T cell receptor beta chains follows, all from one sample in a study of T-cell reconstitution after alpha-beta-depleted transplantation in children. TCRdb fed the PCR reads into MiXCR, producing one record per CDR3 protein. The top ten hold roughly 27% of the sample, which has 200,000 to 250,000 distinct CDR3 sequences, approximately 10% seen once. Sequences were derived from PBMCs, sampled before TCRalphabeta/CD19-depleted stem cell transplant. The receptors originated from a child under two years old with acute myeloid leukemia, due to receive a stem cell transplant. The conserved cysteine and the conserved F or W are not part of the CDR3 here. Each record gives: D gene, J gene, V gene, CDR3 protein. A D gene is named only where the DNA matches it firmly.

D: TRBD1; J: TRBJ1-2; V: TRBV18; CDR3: ASSPLDDRDYGYT
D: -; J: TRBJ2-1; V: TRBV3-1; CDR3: ASSQVYGNNNEQF
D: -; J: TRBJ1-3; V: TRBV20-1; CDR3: SARDFGQRFGNTIY
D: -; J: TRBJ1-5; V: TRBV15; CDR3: ATSFSFNQPQH
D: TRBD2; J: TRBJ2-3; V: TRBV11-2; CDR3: ASSLDMAGVGTDTQY
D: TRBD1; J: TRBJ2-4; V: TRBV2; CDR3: ASRGTGGIQY
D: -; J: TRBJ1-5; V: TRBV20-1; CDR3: SAREVGNQPQH
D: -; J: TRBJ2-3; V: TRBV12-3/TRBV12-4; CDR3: ASRAHQGLRTDTQY
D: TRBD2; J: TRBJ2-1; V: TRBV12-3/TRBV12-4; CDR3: ASSRRLAYYNEQF
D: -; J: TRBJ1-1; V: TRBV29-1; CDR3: SVEDFPGLRTFTEAF
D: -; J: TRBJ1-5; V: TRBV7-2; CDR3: ASSLYPGSGVGSNQPQH
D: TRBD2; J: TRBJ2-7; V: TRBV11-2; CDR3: ASRPRLALNEQY
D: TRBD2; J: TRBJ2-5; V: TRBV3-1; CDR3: ASSPSRTSGWETQY
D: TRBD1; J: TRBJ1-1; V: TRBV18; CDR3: ASSPLDRDEAF
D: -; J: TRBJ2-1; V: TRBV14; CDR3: ASSQFADPYNEQF
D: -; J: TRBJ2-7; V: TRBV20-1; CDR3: SALTSLGEQY
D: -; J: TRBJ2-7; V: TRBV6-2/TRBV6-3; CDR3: ASSYLVGDLY